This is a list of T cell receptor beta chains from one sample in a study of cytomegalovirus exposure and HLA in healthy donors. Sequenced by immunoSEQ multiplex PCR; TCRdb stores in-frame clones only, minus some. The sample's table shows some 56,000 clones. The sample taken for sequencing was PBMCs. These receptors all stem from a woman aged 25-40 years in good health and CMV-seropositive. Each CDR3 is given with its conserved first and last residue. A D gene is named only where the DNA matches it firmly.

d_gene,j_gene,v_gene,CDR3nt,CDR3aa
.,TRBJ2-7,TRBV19,TGTGCCAGTAGCGGAGCCACCGAGCAGTACTTC,CASSGATEQYF
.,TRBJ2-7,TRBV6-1,TGTGCCAGCAGTGAAAGCTTCGACAGGACCTCCTACGAGCAGTACTTC,CASSESFDRTSYEQYF
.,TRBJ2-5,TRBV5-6,TGTGCCAGCAGCTTGGCCATTACTAGACAAGAGACCCAGTACTTC,CASSLAITRQETQYF
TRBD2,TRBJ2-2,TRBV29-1,TGCAGCGGAGGCGGGGGCACCGGGGAGCTGTTTTTT,CSGGGGTGELFF
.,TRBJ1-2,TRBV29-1,TGCAGCGCTGAGTGGGGGAAGGGGAGGTATGGCTACACCTTC,CSAEWGKGRYGYTF
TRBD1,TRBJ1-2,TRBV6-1,TGTGCCAGCAGTAAAGTCGACAGGGGCCGCTATGGCTACACCTTC,CASSKVDRGRYGYTF
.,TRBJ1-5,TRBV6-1,TGTGCCGTCGTACAGCCCCAGCATTTT,CAVVQPQHF
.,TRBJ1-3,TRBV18,TGTGCCAGCTCACCATCAGGGTCTGGAAACACCATATATTTT,CASSPSGSGNTIYF
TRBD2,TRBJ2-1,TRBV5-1,TGCGCCAGCAGCTTGGATATTCTAGCGGGAGTTGGTGAGCAGTTCTTC,CASSLDILAGVGEQFF
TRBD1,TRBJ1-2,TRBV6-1,TGTGCCAGCAGCAACTCAGACAGGGCGGCATATGGCTACACCTTC,CASSNSDRAAYGYTF
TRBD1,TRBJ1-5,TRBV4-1,TGCGCCAGCAGCCAAGCAGACAGGGTTGATCAGCCCCAGCATTTT,CASSQADRVDQPQHF
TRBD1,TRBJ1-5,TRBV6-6,TGTGCCAGCAGTTACCCGGGACAGTCCGACCAGCCCCAGCATTTT,CASSYPGQSDQPQHF
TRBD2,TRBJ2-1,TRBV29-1,TGCAGCGTTGAAGAACTAGAGCGGGAGGGTCTTAATGAGCAGTTCTTC,CSVEELEREGLNEQFF
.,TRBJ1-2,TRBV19,TGTGCCAGTAGTATAGTCCAGGCCGCTAACTATGGCTACACCTTC,CASSIVQAANYGYTF
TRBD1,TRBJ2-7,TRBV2,TGTGCCAGCAGCCGGGACAGGGCAGACGAGCAGTACTTC,CASSRDRADEQYF
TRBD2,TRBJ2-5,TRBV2,TGTGCCAGCAATCCTAGCGGAGAAGAGACCCAGTACTTC,CASNPSGEETQYF
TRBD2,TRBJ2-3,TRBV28,TGTGCCAGCAGTTTACCTAGCGGGCTCACAGATACGCAGTATTTT,CASSLPSGLTDTQYF
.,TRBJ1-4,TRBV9,TGTGCCAGCAGCGTAGGGGCAGCCACAACTAATGAAAAACTGTTTTTT,CASSVGAATTNEKLFF
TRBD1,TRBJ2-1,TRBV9,TGTGCCAGCAGCGTAGGTGGGACAGTCTCCTACAATGAGCAGTTCTTC,CASSVGGTVSYNEQFF
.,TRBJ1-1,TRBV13,TGTGCCAGCAGCTTAGACGGGGTGTACACTGAAGCTTTCTTT,CASSLDGVYTEAFF
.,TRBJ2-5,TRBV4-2,TGTGCCAGCAGCCCCCGAGGGGCGGGGCAGGGAGGCGGAGAGACCCAGTACTTC,CASSPRGAGQGGGETQYF
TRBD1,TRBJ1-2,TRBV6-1,TGTGCCAGCAGTGTGGGACAGGGGGAGATCTATGGCTACACCTTC,CASSVGQGEIYGYTF
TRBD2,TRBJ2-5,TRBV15,TGTGCCACCAGCACTCCCGGGACTAGCAAAGAGACCCAGTACTTC,CATSTPGTSKETQYF
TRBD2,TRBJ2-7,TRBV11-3,TGTGCCAGCAGCTTGGGGACTAGCCTTATGGAGCAGTACTTC,CASSLGTSLMEQYF
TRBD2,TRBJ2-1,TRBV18,TGTGCCAGCTCACTCCGGGCGAGCGGGAGAGGCAATGAGCAGTTCTTC,CASSLRASGRGNEQFF
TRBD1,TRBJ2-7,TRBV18,TGTGCCAGCTCAGGGCTCGGACAGGGTGATTACGAGCAGTACTTC,CASSGLGQGDYEQYF
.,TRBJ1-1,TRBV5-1,TGCGCCAGCAGCTTACAAGGAACAGGGAAGAACACTGAAGCTTTCTTT,CASSLQGTGKNTEAFF
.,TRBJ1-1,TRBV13,TGTGCCAGCAGCCGTGACGGGACTTACACTGAAGCTTTCTTT,CASSRDGTYTEAFF
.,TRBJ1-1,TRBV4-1,TGCGCCAGCAGCCAAGGGGCAGGGGTTGCAGCTTTCTTT,CASSQGAGVAAFF
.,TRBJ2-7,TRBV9,TGTGCCAGCAGTGAAACTAACGGGGGATCCTACGAGCAGTACTTC,CASSETNGGSYEQYF
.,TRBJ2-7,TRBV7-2,TGTGCCAGCAGCTTAGGCGACATTTACGAGCAGTACTTC,CASSLGDIYEQYF
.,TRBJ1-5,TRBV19,TGTGCCAGTAGGGACATTAAGGGGGATCAGCCCCAGCATTTT,CASRDIKGDQPQHF
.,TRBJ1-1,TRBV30,TGTGCCTGGAGTGTACTACGAGACACTGAAGCTTTCTTT,CAWSVLRDTEAFF
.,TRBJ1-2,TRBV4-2,TGTGCCAGCAGCCAAGACCCCGGGGGACGCTATGGCTACACCTTC,CASSQDPGGRYGYTF
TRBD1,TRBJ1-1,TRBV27,TGTGCCAGCAGTTCAAACAGGGGCGGCACTGAAGCTTTCTTT,CASSSNRGGTEAFF
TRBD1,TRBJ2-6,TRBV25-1,TGTGCCAGCAGTGCCCGACAGGGTCTTGTATCCGGGGCCAACGTCCTGACTTTC,CASSARQGLVSGANVLTF
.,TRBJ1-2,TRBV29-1,TGCAGCGTAGAGGGAGAAGGACAGTATTATGGCTACACCTTC,CSVEGEGQYYGYTF
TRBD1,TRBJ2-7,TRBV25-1,TGTGCCAGCGGACAGGCCTACGAGCAGTACTTC,CASGQAYEQYF
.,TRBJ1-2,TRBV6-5,TGTGCCAGCAGTTACTCTCAGGCCCGTCAGGGCTATGGCTACACCTTC,CASSYSQARQGYGYTF
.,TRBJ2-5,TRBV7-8,TGTGCCAGCAGCTGGGATTCGCGGGGAGAGACCCAGTACTTC,CASSWDSRGETQYF
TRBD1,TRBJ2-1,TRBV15,TGTGCCACCAGCAGTGGTTTAGGGACAGGGGTCAATGAGCAGTTCTTC,CATSSGLGTGVNEQFF
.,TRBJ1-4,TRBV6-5,TGTGCCAGCAGTTACAGTCAGGGGATGGAAAAACTGTTTTTT,CASSYSQGMEKLFF
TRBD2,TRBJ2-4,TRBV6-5,TGTGCCAGCAGTTACTCAGGCGGGGGGGGCAAAAACATTCAGTACTTC,CASSYSGGGGKNIQYF
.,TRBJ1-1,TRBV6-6,TGTGCCAGCAGTTACCCGGGGATGAACACTGAAGCTTTCTTT,CASSYPGMNTEAFF
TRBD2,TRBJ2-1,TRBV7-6,TGTGCCAGCAGCAGATTTGCTAGCGGGGGGCCCTACAATGAGCAGTTCTTC,CASSRFASGGPYNEQFF
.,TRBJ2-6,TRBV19,TGTGCCAGTAGTTTCAGGGGTGCTGGGGCCAACGTCCTGACTTTC,CASSFRGAGANVLTF
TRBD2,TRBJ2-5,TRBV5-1,TGCGCCAGCAGCTTGGGGGAACTAGCGGATAGTTTGGAGACCCAGTACTTC,CASSLGELADSLETQYF
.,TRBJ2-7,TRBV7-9,TGTGCCAGTGTGGGGGGGGGACAAGCCTACGAGCAGTACTTC,CASVGGGQAYEQYF
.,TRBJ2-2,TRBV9,TGTGCCAGCAGTTTACAGGGATCATACACCGGGGAGCTGTTTTTT,CASSLQGSYTGELFF
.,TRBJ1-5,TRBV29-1,TGCAGCGTTGAACTGAGCGGGGATCAGCCCCAGCATTTT,CSVELSGDQPQHF
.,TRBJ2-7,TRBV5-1,TGCGCCAGCAGCTTTACGGGAGAAGGCTACGAGCAGTACTTC,CASSFTGEGYEQYF
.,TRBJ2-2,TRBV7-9,TGTGCCAGCAGCTCCTCCGCTCGGACCGGGGAGCTGTTTTTT,CASSSSARTGELFF
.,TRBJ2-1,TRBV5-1,TGCGCCAGCAGCTTTACATCTCTTGATTACAATGAGCAGTTCTTC,CASSFTSLDYNEQFF
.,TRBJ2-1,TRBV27,TGTGCCAGCAGTAGCACTAGCTGGAATGAGCAGTTCTTC,CASSSTSWNEQFF